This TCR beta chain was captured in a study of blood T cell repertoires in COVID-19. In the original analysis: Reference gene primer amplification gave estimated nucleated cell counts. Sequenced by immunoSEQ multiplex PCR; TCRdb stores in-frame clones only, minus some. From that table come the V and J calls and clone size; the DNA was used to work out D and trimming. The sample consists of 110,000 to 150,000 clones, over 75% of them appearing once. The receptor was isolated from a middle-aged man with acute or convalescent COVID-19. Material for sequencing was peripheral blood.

The CDR3 nucleotides are TGTGCCAGCAGCTTCGGGCAGGGGTTTCATCAGCCCCAGCATTTT. Protein sequence: CASSFGQGFHQPQHF. The rearrangement joins TRBV5-6 to TRBJ1-5; D is perhaps TRBD1 (6 bases). The CDR3 extends over 15 amino acids. Germline V CDR1 and CDR2: SGHDT, YYEEEE. V lost 2 bases, J lost 5 bases, and 14 bases lay in between.